Given below is one T cell receptor (beta chain) in context. The target antigen is unknown. Other DNA sequences in this specimen translate into the identical CDR3. The treatment: 15 to 20 received Ad26.COV2.S at low or high dose, single or two shots; several received placebo; per-sample allocation not given. Samples analyzed were those drawn on day 63 after the first vaccine or placebo injection. The germline CDR1 and CDR2 sequences are MNHEY and SMNVEV (reference sequence). V was clipped by 5 bases and J by 1 base, with 8 bases between them. This CDR3 has 14 amino acids. Method: immunoSEQ multiplex PCR; TCRdb's copy keeps in-frame clones and lacks some. Of fewer than 400,000 clones listed, under 90% were seen once; the top ten hold around 5%. This record comes from a study of Ad26.COV2.S vaccination and SARS-CoV-2 variants. Findings and limits, study-wide: Those who received the vaccine showed greater spike-specific TCR breadth than those given placebo. Reportedly, spike-specific CD8+ and CD4+ T cell responses achieved substantial breadth once vaccination had taken place.

This specimen was peripheral blood, taken in a trial of Ad26.COV2.S vaccine versus placebo. V is TRBV27 and J is TRBJ2-2, with D possibly matching TRBD1 (6 bases). The TCR sequence derives from a person between 18 and 65 years old who received the Ad26.COV2.S COVID-19 vaccine or a placebo. The CDR3 spells CASSPGQNTGELFF. As DNA, the CDR3 is TGTGCCAGCAGTCCGGGACAGAACACCGGGGAGCTGTTTTTT.